This TCR beta chain comes out of a study of blood T cell repertoires in COVID-19. Turning to the study itself: COVID-19 samples, acute and convalescent, were from the United States, Italy and Spain. PBMCs, B-cell-depleted T cells, or T cells provided the cDNA or gDNA that made up the material.

As handled by the study authors: Estimates of nucleated cell counts were drawn from the amplification of reference gene primers. This table comes from immunoSEQ multiplex PCR, and its TCRdb copy is limited to in-frame clones, with some not included. The V and J calls and clone size are taken from that table; D and trimming were inferred from the DNA. The sample lists 110,000 to 150,000 clones; approximately 80% were seen once. Trimming shortened V by 4 bases and J by 0 bases, and 12 bases separated the two germline ends. This CDR3 spans 15 amino acids. The germline V gene encodes CDR1 SGHDT and CDR2 YYEEEE.

V is TRBV5-6 and J is TRBJ2-3; a possible D gene is TRBD2 (7 bases). The sequencing sample was made of peripheral blood. The receptor was isolated from a woman aged 45-59 years with acute or convalescent COVID-19. The CDR3 nucleotides are TGTGCCAGCAGCCCCGGGGGGCTCAGCACAGATACGCAGTATTTT. It codes for CASSPGGLSTDTQYF.